This T cell receptor beta chain derives from a study of blood T cell repertoires in COVID-19. The overall study: T cells, B-cell-depleted T cells, or PBMCs supplied cDNA or gDNA.

The trim removed 0 bases at V and 5 bases at J, leaving 6 bases unmatched. CDR1 is LNHNV, CDR2 YYDKDF, per germline (reference sequence). The CDR3 is 16 residues long. Source study methods: Amplification with reference gene primers provided the estimates of nucleated cell counts. Data came from immunoSEQ multiplex PCR; TCRdb stores just in-frame clones and leaves some out. The V and J calls and clone size are taken from that table; D and trimming were inferred from the DNA. The sample includes 170,000 or so clones, around 90% of them seen just once. The sample comprised peripheral blood. The chain is built from TRBV15 and TRBJ1-5; 8 bases are shared with TRBD1. The source is a man between 60 and 70 years old with COVID-19, enrolled during active disease. The CDR3 loop reads CATSRDGQGAYQPQHF. The CDR3 coding sequence is TGTGCCACCAGCAGAGATGGGCAGGGGGCATATCAGCCCCAGCATTTT.